The 26 T cell receptor beta chains presented below share a single source sample, sequenced in a study of cytomegalovirus exposure and HLA in healthy donors. The study ran its PCR with 60 Vbeta and 13 Jbeta primers. TCRdb's table, derived via immunoSEQ multiplex PCR, lists solely in-frame clones and lacks some. The table shows about 200,000 clones, with 70% to 90% occurring only once. Sequencing was done on a sample of PBMCs. The receptors shown here come from a woman in her twenties or thirties in good health and CMV-seronegative.

The CDR3 nucleotides are TGTGCCAGTAGTATAATCCCCCCGGGACAGGGCTACACCGGGGAGCTGTTTTTT. Amino acid sequence: CASSIIPPGQGYTGELFF. The J gene is TRBJ2-2, the V gene TRBV19, with 9 bases aligning to TRBD1. Unmatched junction bases numbered 10, after V lost 2 bases and J lost 3 bases. In germline, CDR1 is LNHDA, CDR2 SQIVND (reference sequence). CDR3 length: 18 residues.

This clone was found a few times. The V and J genes are TRBV27 and TRBJ2-4; TRBD2 matches at 7 bases. Germline V gene data show CDR1 as MNHEY and CDR2 as SMNVEV (reference sequence). Trimming at V came to 5 bases and at J to 4 bases, leaving 11 bases not matched to a gene. The length of the CDR3 is 16 residues. The DNA for the CDR3 is TGTGCCAGCAGTCCCCAGGTGTTGGGAGGGAAAAACATTCAGTACTTC. It yields the protein CASSPQVLGGKNIQYF.

The table lists this clone with a few counts. The V call is TRBV2, the J call TRBJ2-5, with 8 positions matching TRBD2. The CDR3 is made up of 13 amino acids. CDR1 is SNHLY and CDR2 is FYNNEI in the germline V gene. Trimming removed 6 bases from V and 5 bases from J; junction bases left unmatched: 5. This CDR3 is CASRSGGAETQYF. The CDR3 DNA is TGTGCCAGCAGGTCCGGGGGGGCGGAGACCCAGTACTTC.

This sequence joins TRBV5-5 and TRBJ2-7; 9 bases agree with TRBD2. The germline CDR1 and CDR2 sequences are SGHKS and YYEKEE (reference sequence). CDR3 length: 15 residues. The trim removed 0 bases at V and 2 bases at J, leaving 3 bases unmatched. The CDR3 coding sequence is TGTGCCAGCAGCTTGGCCGGCGGGAGGGCCTACGAGCAGTACTTC. Translation: CASSLAGGRAYEQYF. Full variable domain (remainder filled in from reference TRBV5-5 and TRBJ2-7): DAGVTQSPTHLIKTRGQQVTLRCSPISGHKSVSWYQQVLGQGPQFIFQYYEKEERGRGNFPDRFSARQFPNYSSELNVNALLLGDSALYLCASSLAGGRAYEQYFGPGTRLTVT.

The V and J genes are TRBV7-9 and TRBJ2-5; TRBD2 is a possible D gene (6 bases). V lost 5 bases and J 5 bases, leaving 18 bases between the germline ends. The CDR3 covers 15 residues. Germline V gene lookup returns CDR1 SEHNR and CDR2 FQNEAQ (reference sequence). This CDR3 is CASSPGGRERETQYF. CDR3 in DNA: TGTGCCAGCAGCCCCGGGGGACGGGAGAGGGAGACCCAGTACTTC.

The chain is built from TRBV7-9 and TRBJ2-1, with TRBD2 matching 12 bases. CDR1 and CDR2 from the germline V gene are SEHNR and FQNEAQ (reference sequence). V lost 4 bases to trimming and J lost 8 bases; unmatched junction nucleotides: 6. The length of the CDR3 is 15 residues. The CDR3 bases are TGTGCCAGCAGCTCGACTAGCGGGAGTTCTGATGAGCAGTTCTTC. Amino acids: CASSSTSGSSDEQFF.

The chain employs TRBV6-1 and TRBJ2-7, with D perhaps TRBD1 (5 bases). V lost 11 bases and J lost 5, with 13 bases in between. The CDR3 is 11 amino acids. Germline values: CDR1 MNHNS, CDR2 SASEGT. In DNA, the CDR3 is TGTGCCGCCGGCAGGGTCGACGAGCAGTACTTC. This translates into CAAGRVDEQYF.

The chain couples TRBV27 to TRBJ1-1; TRBD1 matches at 8 bases. The CDR3 is 17 residues long. With V trimmed by 2 bases and J by 3 bases, 11 bases remained unmatched. The germline V gene encodes CDR1 MNHEY and CDR2 SMNVEV (reference sequence). The CDR3 nucleotides read TGTGCCAGCAGTTTACGGCAGGGGGCTGCGGTAGACACTGAAGCTTTCTTT. Amino acids: CASSLRQGAAVDTEAFF.

The chain joins TRBV11-2 to TRBJ1-1; D is unresolved. Germline CDR1 is SGHAT and CDR2 is FQNNGV. The CDR3 spans 14 residues. The germline V and J ends were trimmed by 1 base and 1 base, with 7 bases remaining between them. This CDR3 is CASSLVEGNTEAFF. DNA for the CDR3: TGTGCCAGCAGCTTAGTGGAGGGGAACACTGAAGCTTTCTTT.

A few counts support this clone. The J gene is TRBJ1-3, the V gene TRBV14, with D maybe TRBD1 (6 bases). Germline V lookup: CDR1 SGHDN, CDR2 FVKESK. The V end was cut by 0 bases, the J end by 2 bases, with 17 bases between. This CDR3 has 18 residues. CDR3 residues: CASSQEPFGGQTGNTIYF. Written as DNA, the CDR3 is TGTGCCAGCAGCCAAGAACCTTTCGGAGGACAGACTGGAAACACCATATATTTT.

The J gene is TRBJ2-1, the V gene TRBV5-6; 10 bases align to TRBD1. The V gene end was trimmed by 1 base and the J gene end by 2 bases; junction bases not matched to a gene: 6. The germline gives CDR1 SGHDT, CDR2 YYEEEE. The CDR3 totals 17 residues. The CDR3 loop is CASSLPTGGKTYNEQFF. The CDR3, as DNA: TGTGCCAGCAGCTTGCCGACAGGGGGCAAGACCTACAATGAGCAGTTCTTC.

The V call is TRBV5-1, the J call TRBJ2-5; TRBD1 aligns across 8 bases. Trimming at V came to 2 bases and at J to 5 bases, leaving 5 bases not matched to a gene. The CDR3 loop spans 14 amino acids. Germline lookup yields CDR1 SGHRS and CDR2 YFSETQ. As DNA, the CDR3 is TGCGCCAGCAGCTTCACAGGGGGTAGTGAGACCCAGTACTTC. Its protein product is CASSFTGGSETQYF.

The chain uses TRBV29-1 and TRBJ2-3; D gene unclear. Germline lookup yields CDR1 SQVTM and CDR2 ANQGSEA. The CDR3 spans 12 residues. Trimming took off 3 bases at V and 6 bases at J, with 10 bases between the two ends. This CDR3 is CSVDGEIDTQYF. CDR3 nucleotides: TGCAGCGTTGACGGTGAAATTGATACGCAGTATTTT.

This sequence joins TRBV9 and TRBJ2-7; TRBD1 is a possible D gene (6 bases). The CDR3 covers 13 residues. V lost 0 bases, J lost 6 bases, and 10 bases lay in between. Per germline, CDR1 SGDLS and CDR2 YYNGEE. The CDR3 bases are TGTGCCAGCAGCGTAGTCGGCAGGGGCGAGCAGTACTTC. It specifies CASSVVGRGEQYF.

V usage is TRBV7-6 and J usage is TRBJ2-2; 7 bases fit TRBD2. The CDR3 spans 16 residues. V shed 1 base and J 6 bases; nucleotides not matched to a gene: 8. The germline CDR1 and CDR2 sequences are SGHVS and FNYEAQ. The DNA for the CDR3 is TGTGCCAGCAGCTTAGGATCGGGGGAGGGCCCCGGGGAGCTGTTTTTT. Encoded protein: CASSLGSGEGPGELFF.

This chain connects TRBV5-1 to TRBJ2-3, with 11 bases matching TRBD2. Germline assignment: CDR1 SGHRS and CDR2 YFSETQ. The trim removed 5 bases at V and 4 bases at J, leaving 18 bases unmatched. CDR3 length: 19 amino acids. CDR3 sequence: CASRLGSTGVAGGPDTQYF. CDR3 sequence (DNA): TGCGCCAGCAGGCTAGGGTCGACAGGGGTAGCGGGGGGGCCAGATACGCAGTATTTT.

The rearrangement links TRBV10-3 to TRBJ1-1; D remains unclear. Germline assignment: CDR1 ENHRY and CDR2 SYGVKD. The CDR3 is 11 amino acids. V was pared by 8 bases and J by 2 bases, with 6 bases between. CDR3 residues: CAIRENTEAFF. DNA of the CDR3: TGTGCCATCCGGGAAAACACTGAAGCTTTCTTT.

CDR3 coding DNA: TGTGCCAGCAGACAAGACAGAAGTAATGAAGCTTTCTTT. Encoded protein: CASRQDRSNEAFF. The genes are TRBV5-6 and TRBJ1-1; D is perhaps TRBD1 (5 bases). The CDR3 spans 13 residues. Germline values: CDR1 SGHDT, CDR2 YYEEEE. V lost 5 bases to trimming and J lost 7 bases, with 15 bases between them.

This sequence joins TRBV4-1 and TRBJ1-6; TRBD1 matches at 10 bases. The CDR3 is 16 residues long. Germline-derived CDR1 and CDR2 are MGHRA and YSYEKL. The trim removed 1 base at V and 11 bases at J, leaving 8 bases unmatched. The DNA for the CDR3 is TGCGCCAGCAGCCAAGCGGGGACAGGGGCGAGGACACCCCTCCACTTT. Amino acids: CASSQAGTGARTPLHF.

This chain connects TRBV27 to TRBJ1-4, with a weak D call TRBD1 (5 bases). The CDR3 is 15 residues long. V lost 0 bases and J 7 bases, leaving 12 bases between the germline ends. Germline V gene data show CDR1 as MNHEY and CDR2 as SMNVEV (reference sequence). For the CDR3, the DNA is TGTGCCAGCAGTTTATCCCCAGGGTCCAGTGAAAAACTGTTTTTT. Its protein product is CASSLSPGSSEKLFF.

This chain uses TRBV7-2 with TRBJ2-7, with 11 bases matching TRBD2. The CDR3 extends over 17 amino acids. Unmatched junction bases numbered 8, after V lost 1 base and J lost 3 bases. Germline CDR1 reads SGHTA; CDR2 reads FQGNSA. This CDR3 is CASSLGGLADLYYEQYF. In DNA, the CDR3 is TGTGCCAGCAGCTTAGGGGGACTAGCGGACCTTTACTACGAGCAGTACTTC.

The chain has TRBV4-2 and TRBJ2-7; 7 nucleotides match TRBD1. CDR1 and CDR2 from the germline V gene are LGHNA and YNFKEQ. The CDR3 is 15 residues long. The V and J ends lost 2 bases and 0 bases, in that order; junction bases with no gene match: 4. CDR3 sequence (DNA): TGTGCCAGCAGCCAAAACAGGGGCAGCTCCTACGAGCAGTACTTC. This gives the protein CASSQNRGSSYEQYF.

The chain couples TRBV7-2 to TRBJ1-1; 11 nucleotides align to TRBD1. Germline CDR1 and CDR2: SGHTA and FQGNSA. The CDR3 spans 15 residues. V dropped 5 bases and J dropped 4; count of bases not matched to a gene: 6. Here the CDR3 DNA reads TGTGCCAGCAGCGCCCGGGACAGGGGGATCACTGAAGCTTTCTTT. The encoded protein is CASSARDRGITEAFF.

Points on this clone: Other DNA sequences in the sample encode the same CDR3. V is TRBV19 and J is TRBJ2-5, with D maybe TRBD1 (5 bases). Germline loops: CDR1 LNHDA, CDR2 SQIVND (reference sequence). Trimming removed 2 bases from V and 5 bases from J, with 6 bases in between. CDR3 size: 12 residues. CDR3 region: CASSIRGETQYF. As DNA, the CDR3 is TGTGCCAGTAGTATAAGGGGTGAGACCCAGTACTTC. Looking up the rest from reference TRBV19 and TRBJ2-5 gives the full variable domain: DGGITQSPKYLFRKEGQNVTLSCEQNLNHDAMYWYRQDPGQGLRLIYYSQIVNDFQKGDIAEGYSVSREKKESFPLTVTSAQKNPTAFYLCASSIRGETQYFGPGTRLLVL.

This chain joins TRBV28 and TRBJ2-3; 11 nucleotides align to TRBD2. Germline trimming cut 6 bases from V and 6 bases from J; bases unmatched to any gene: 11. Germline loops: CDR1 MDHEN, CDR2 SYDVKM. The length of the CDR3 is 16 residues. The CDR3 DNA reads TGTGCCAGCAGACATCCTAGCGGGGGGACCCCGGATACGCAGTATTTT. Translated: CASRHPSGGTPDTQYF.

J is TRBJ2-5 and V is TRBV2, with 12 bases matching TRBD1. The length of the CDR3 is 13 residues. The V gene end was trimmed by 9 bases and the J gene end by 5 bases; junction bases not matched to a gene: 4. Germline V gives CDR1 SNHLY, CDR2 FYNNEI. The CDR3 coding sequence is TGTGCCAGGGGACAGGGGGCAAGGGAGACCCAGTACTTC. Residues: CARGQGARETQYF.